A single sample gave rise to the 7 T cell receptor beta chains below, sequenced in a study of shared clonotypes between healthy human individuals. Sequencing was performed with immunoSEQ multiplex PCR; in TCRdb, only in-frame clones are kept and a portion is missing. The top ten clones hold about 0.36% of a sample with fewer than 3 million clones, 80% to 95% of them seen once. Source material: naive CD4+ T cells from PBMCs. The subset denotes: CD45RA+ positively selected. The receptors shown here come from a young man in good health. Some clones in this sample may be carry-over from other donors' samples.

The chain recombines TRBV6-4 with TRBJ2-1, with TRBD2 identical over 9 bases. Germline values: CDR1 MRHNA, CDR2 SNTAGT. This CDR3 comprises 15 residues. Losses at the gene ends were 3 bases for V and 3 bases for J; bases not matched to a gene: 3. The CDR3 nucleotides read TGTGCCAGCAGTGAAGGCGGGAGGGGCTACAATGAGCAGTTCTTC. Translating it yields CASSEGGRGYNEQFF.

DNA for the CDR3: TGTGCCAGCAGCTTGCGTGGCAGCGCCAACGAGCAGTACTTC. This translates into CASSLRGSANEQYF. This chain joins TRBV5-4 and TRBJ2-5, with D uncertain. The J call may not be correct, given that the DNA end is closer to TRBJ2-7. Germline-derived CDR1 and CDR2 are SGHNT and YYREEE (reference sequence). The CDR3 covers 14 residues.

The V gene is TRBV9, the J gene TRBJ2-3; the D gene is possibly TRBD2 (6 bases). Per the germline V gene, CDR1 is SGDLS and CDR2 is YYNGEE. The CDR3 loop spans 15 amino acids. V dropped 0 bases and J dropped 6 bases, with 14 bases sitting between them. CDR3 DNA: TGTGCCAGCAGCGTAGTAGTTGGAGGGCGGGATACGCAGTATTTT. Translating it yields CASSVVVGGRDTQYF.

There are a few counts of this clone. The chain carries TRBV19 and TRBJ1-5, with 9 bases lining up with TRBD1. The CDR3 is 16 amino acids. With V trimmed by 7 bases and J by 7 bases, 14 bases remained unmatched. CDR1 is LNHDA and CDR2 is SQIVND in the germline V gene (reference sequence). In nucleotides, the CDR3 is TGTGCCAGTACCGCCCTGGGACAGGGAAGGGGACAGCCCCAGCATTTT. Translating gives CASTALGQGRGQPQHF.

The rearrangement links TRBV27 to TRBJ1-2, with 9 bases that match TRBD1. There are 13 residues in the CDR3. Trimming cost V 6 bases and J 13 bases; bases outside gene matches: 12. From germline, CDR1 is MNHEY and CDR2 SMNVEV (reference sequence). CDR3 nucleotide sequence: TGTGCCAGCAGCCGACGGACAGGGGTCCAGGTCACCTTC. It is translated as CASSRRTGVQVTF.

The CDR3 nucleotides read TGTGCCACCGGCAGGACAGGGTATAACTACGAGCAGTACTTC. It codes for CATGRTGYNYEQYF. The chain links TRBV2 to TRBJ2-7, with 8 bases aligning to TRBD1. The CDR3 totals 14 residues. The V gene's germline CDR1 is SNHLY and CDR2 FYNNEI. Trimming cost V 10 bases and J 3 bases; bases outside gene matches: 11.

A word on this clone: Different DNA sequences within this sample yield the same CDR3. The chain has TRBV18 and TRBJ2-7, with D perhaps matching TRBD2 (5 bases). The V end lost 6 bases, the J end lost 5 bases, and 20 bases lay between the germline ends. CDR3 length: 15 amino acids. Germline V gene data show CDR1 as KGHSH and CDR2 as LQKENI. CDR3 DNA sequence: TGTGCCAGCTCTCCCCTGGCGGGCGCCGTGAACGAGCAGTACTTC. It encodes CASSPLAGAVNEQYF.